This T cell receptor beta chain was obtained from a study of cytomegalovirus exposure and HLA in healthy donors. General study results and limits: Only CMV serostatus was available as immune exposure information.

V shed 4 bases and J shed 2 bases, with 7 bases lying between them. This CDR3 has 13 residues. Per germline, CDR1 SGDLS and CDR2 YYNGEE. A multiplex PCR was run with 60 Vbeta primers and 13 Jbeta primers. Sequencing used immunoSEQ multiplex PCR; TCRdb keeps in-frame clones, though not all of them. The profile covers some 150,000 clones, with over 70% appearing a single time and under 6% taken by the ten largest. With regard to this clone: Its antigen is unidentified.

Sequencing used PBMCs. This TCR derives from a man aged 25-45 years in good health and CMV-seronegative. The chain links TRBV9 to TRBJ1-5; D is unclear. In DNA form, the CDR3 reads TGTGCCAGCAGCCCGGTTGGCAATCAGCCCCAGCATTTT. It is translated as CASSPVGNQPQHF. The whole variable domain, remainder taken from reference TRBV9 and TRBJ1-5, is DSGVTQTPKHLITATGQRVTLRCSPRSGDLSVYWYQQSLDQGLQFLIQYYNGEERAKGNILERFSAQQFPDLHSELNLSSLELGDSALYFCASSPVGNQPQHFGDGTRLSIL.